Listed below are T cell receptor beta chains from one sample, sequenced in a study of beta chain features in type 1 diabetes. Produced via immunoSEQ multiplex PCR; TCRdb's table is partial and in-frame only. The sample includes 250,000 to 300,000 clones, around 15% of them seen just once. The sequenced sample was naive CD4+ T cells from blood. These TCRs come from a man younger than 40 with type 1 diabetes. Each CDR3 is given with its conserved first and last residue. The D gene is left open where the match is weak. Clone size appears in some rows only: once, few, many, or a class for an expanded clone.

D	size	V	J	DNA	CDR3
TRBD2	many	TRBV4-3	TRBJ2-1	TGCGCCAGCAGCCAAGATTGGCGGGGGTACAATGAGCAGTTCTTC	CASSQDWRGYNEQFF
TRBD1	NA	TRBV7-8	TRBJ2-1	TGTGCCAGCAGCTCCGCAGGGACAGCCTACAATGAGCAGTTCTTC	CASSSAGTAYNEQFF
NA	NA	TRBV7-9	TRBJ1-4	TGTGCCAGCAGCAGGGACACTGGGAATGAAAAACTGTTTTTT	CASSRDTGNEKLFF
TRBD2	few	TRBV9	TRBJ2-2	TGTGCCAGCAGTACGGCCGGGGACTACAACACCGGGGAGCTGTTTTTT	CASSTAGDYNTGELFF
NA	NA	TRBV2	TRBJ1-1	TGTGCCAGCAGTGTACTGGTACTGAACACTGAAGCTTTCTTT	CASSVLVLNTEAFF
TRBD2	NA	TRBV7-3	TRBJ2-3	TGTGCCAGCAGCCCCCAGAGCGGGAGGGGAGATACGCAGTATTTT	CASSPQSGRGDTQYF
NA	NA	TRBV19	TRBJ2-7	TGTGCCAGTAGTATCCGCAGGCCTGACGAGCAGTACTTC	CASSIRRPDEQYF
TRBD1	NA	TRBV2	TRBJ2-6	TGTGCCAGCAGGTCAAGGATGGGGGAGGACAGGGGAATATCTACTGGGGCCAACGTCCTGACTTTC	CASRSRMGEDRGISTGANVLTF
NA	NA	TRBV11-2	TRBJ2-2	TGTGCCAGCAGCTTTATCCCCGGGGAGCTGTTTTTT	CASSFIPGELFF
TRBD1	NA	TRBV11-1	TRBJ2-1	TGTGCCAGCAGCTCCCTCGGGACAGGGATTAAGGAGCAGTTCTTC	CASSSLGTGIKEQFF
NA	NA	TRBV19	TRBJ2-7	TGTGCCAGTAGTATAACCGGGAATAGCGAGCAGTACTTC	CASSITGNSEQYF
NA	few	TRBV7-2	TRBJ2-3	TGTGCCAGCAGCTCTGAGATCGTCGCTACAGATACGCAGTATTTT	CASSSEIVATDTQYF
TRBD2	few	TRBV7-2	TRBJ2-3	TGTGCCAGCAGCTTGGCTAGCGGGATCACAGATACGCAGTATTTT	CASSLASGITDTQYF
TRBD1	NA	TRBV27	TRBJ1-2	TGTGCCAGCAGTCCGCGGACAGGGGGACTCTATGGCTACACCTTC	CASSPRTGGLYGYTF
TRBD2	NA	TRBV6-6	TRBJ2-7	TGTGCCAGCATTGCGGGAGACCTCTCCTACGAGCAGTACTTC	CASIAGDLSYEQYF
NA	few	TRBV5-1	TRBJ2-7	TGCGCCAGCAGCTTGGACAGCCAGAGCTCCTACGAGCAGTACTTC	CASSLDSQSSYEQYF
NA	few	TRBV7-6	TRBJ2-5	TGTGCCAGCAGCTTAGAACCAGGAGAGACCCAGTACTTC	CASSLEPGETQYF
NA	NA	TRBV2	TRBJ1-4	TGTGCCAGCAGTGGCAGGGCCACCAGGACAGCTGAAAAACTGTTTTTT	CASSGRATRTAEKLFF
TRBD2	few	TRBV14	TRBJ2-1	TGTGCCAGCAGCCATGGTAGCGGGAGCGCCTACAATGAGCAGTTCTTC	CASSHGSGSAYNEQFF
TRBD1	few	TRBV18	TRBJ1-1	TGTGCCAGCTCACCGTCTTCGTGGACAGGCGAAGCTTTCTTT	CASSPSSWTGEAFF
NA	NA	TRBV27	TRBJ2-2	TGTGCCAGCAGTTTGAGGGACACCAACACCGGGGAGCTGTTTTTT	CASSLRDTNTGELFF
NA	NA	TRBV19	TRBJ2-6	TGTGCCAGTAGTTCCCGACAGTCAGGGGCCAACGTCCTGACTTTC	CASSSRQSGANVLTF
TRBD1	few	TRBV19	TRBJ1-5	TGTGCCAGTAGTCAGGGACAGGGTTTCGGTCAGCCCCAGCATTTT	CASSQGQGFGQPQHF
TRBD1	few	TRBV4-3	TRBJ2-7	TGCGCCAGCAGCCAAGGCACCGGGACAGCCGTGGGCTACGAGCAGTACTTC	CASSQGTGTAVGYEQYF